One and the same sample provided the 28 T cell receptor beta chains below, sequenced in a study of blood T cell repertoires in COVID-19. Some clones are missing from TCRdb's copy, which holds only in-frame ones; the method was immunoSEQ multiplex PCR. The table shows hundreds of thousands of clones, with nearly 90% occurring only once. Sequences were obtained from PBMCs or T cells enriched from blood (not recorded which). The receptors shown here come from a woman between 18 and 29 years old with acute COVID-19.

The chain links TRBV6-6 to TRBJ1-5; 9 bases fit TRBD1. The CDR3 loop spans 14 amino acids. Germline V gene data show CDR1 as MNHNY and CDR2 as SVGAGI (reference sequence). The J segment lost 4 bases and the V segment lost 10 bases, leaving 8 bases of the junction unmatched. The CDR3 spells CATTDRGRNQPQHF. The DNA of the CDR3 is TGTGCCACCACGGACAGGGGCCGAAATCAGCCCCAGCATTTT.

CDR3 in amino acids: CASSQEGLAGFYEQYF. The CDR3 region has the DNA TGTGCCAGCAGCCAAGAGGGACTAGCGGGGTTCTACGAGCAGTACTTC. The chain joins TRBV3-1 (or the pseudogene TRBV3-2) to TRBJ2-7; 13 nucleotides agree with TRBD2. V lost 0 bases to trimming and J lost 3 bases; unmatched junction nucleotides: 2. CDR1 and CDR2 from the germline V gene are LGHDT and YNNKEL (reference sequence). The CDR3 has 16 residues.

The chain recombines TRBV27 with TRBJ2-1, with a possible D match to TRBD1 (6 bases). The V gene lost 5 bases and the J gene lost 3 bases, with 14 bases spanning the gap. Germline CDR1 is MNHEY and CDR2 is SMNVEV (reference sequence). The CDR3 totals 15 residues. The DNA of the CDR3 is TGTGCCAGCAGTGTGGGACAAGGGCGCTACAATGAGCAGTTCTTC. This translates into CASSVGQGRYNEQFF.

The chain has TRBV27 and TRBJ1-6; possible D gene TRBD1, 5 bases. Germline V lookup: CDR1 MNHEY, CDR2 SMNVEV (reference sequence). The CDR3 has 15 residues. Trimming stripped 5 bases from V and 3 bases from J, with 11 bases between. The CDR3 spells CASSLRVSYNSPLHF. In nucleotides, the CDR3 is TGTGCCAGCAGTCTCAGGGTTAGCTATAATTCACCCCTCCACTTT.

This chain joins TRBV6-5 and TRBJ2-1, with D tentatively TRBD1 (5 bases). Trimming shortened V by 6 bases and J by 5 bases, and 11 bases separated the two germline ends. This CDR3 contains 13 residues. The germline gives CDR1 MNHEY, CDR2 SVGAGI. The CDR3 DNA follows: TGTGCCAGCAGCCGCCTACAGGACAATGAGCAGTTCTTC. Its translation: CASSRLQDNEQFF.

The CDR3 region has the DNA TGTGCCAGCAGTTTAACAGCGGGACAGGGATTAGATCAGCCCCAGCATTTT. It encodes CASSLTAGQGLDQPQHF. J is TRBJ1-5 and V is TRBV28; 9 nucleotides match TRBD1. CDR1 MDHEN and CDR2 SYDVKM come from the germline V gene. Trimming took 2 bases from V and 5 from J; bases not matched to a gene: 10. CDR3 length equals 17 residues.

The chain employs TRBV28 and TRBJ2-7; TRBD2 matches at 9 bases. CDR1 is MDHEN, CDR2 SYDVKM, per germline. Trimming took 7 bases from V and 3 from J; bases not matched to a gene: 13. This CDR3 contains 16 residues. In DNA, the CDR3 is TGTGCCAGCAATCCCCGCGGGGGGGACCTCTACTACGAGCAGTACTTC. It specifies CASNPRGGDLYYEQYF.

This chain's CDR3 is CASSLRGEKLFF. The DNA for the CDR3 is TGTGCCAGCAGTTTACGGGGTGAAAAACTGTTTTTT. This rearrangement joins TRBV28 to TRBJ1-4, with unresolved D. Deletions cut 2 bases from V and 7 bases from J, with 5 bases between. The CDR3 length is 12 residues. Germline CDR1 and CDR2: MDHEN and SYDVKM.

V is TRBV18 and J is TRBJ1-4; D unclear. The V gene's germline CDR1 is KGHSH and CDR2 LQKENI. V was clipped by 2 bases and J by 7 bases, with 8 bases between them. CDR3 length equals 13 residues. The CDR3, as DNA: TGTGCCAGCTCACCAGGAGATGTTGAAAAACTGTTTTTT. It translates to CASSPGDVEKLFF.

This clone was seen just once. This sequence joins TRBV10-2 and TRBJ2-1; possible D gene TRBD1, 6 bases. The CDR3 contains 13 residues. Germline V CDR1 and CDR2: WSHSY, SAAADI. Trimming stripped 11 bases from V and 8 bases from J, with 19 bases between. CDR3 loop: CAHRAVKGDEQFF. The CDR3 DNA reads as TGCGCCCACAGGGCCGTCAAAGGCGATGAGCAGTTCTTC.

The chain couples TRBV27 to TRBJ2-7; the D gene is possibly TRBD2 (6 bases). Germline V gene data show CDR1 as MNHEY and CDR2 as SMNVEV (reference sequence). Trimming pared 7 bases from V and 7 bases from J, leaving 11 bases between. This CDR3 spans 11 amino acids. This chain's CDR3 is CASMGGPEQYF. The CDR3, as DNA: TGTGCCAGCATGGGGGGACCGGAGCAGTACTTC.

This sequence joins TRBV11-2 and TRBJ2-3; the match to TRBD2 covers 13 bases. This CDR3 is built from 19 residues. Germline V gives CDR1 SGHAT, CDR2 FQNNGV. Trimming took 0 bases from V and 2 from J; bases not matched to a gene: 8. The CDR3 nucleotides read TGTGCCAGCAGCTTAGATTACCTGGGACTAGCGGGACCCACAGATACGCAGTATTTT. Translated: CASSLDYLGLAGPTDTQYF.

The chain is built from TRBV2 and TRBJ1-5; no clear D gene. The CDR3 runs to 15 residues. The germline CDR1 and CDR2 sequences are SNHLY and FYNNEI. V shed 2 bases and J shed 1 base, with 9 bases lying between them. CDR3 nucleotide sequence: TGTGCCAGCAGTGAACTATTGGGCAGCAATCAGCCCCAGCATTTT. Protein sequence: CASSELLGSNQPQHF.

The CDR3 sequence is CASKLLAGGTYEQYF. CDR3 in DNA: TGTGCCAGCAAATTACTAGCGGGAGGGACCTACGAGCAGTACTTC. The genes are TRBV28 and TRBJ2-7, with 13 bases identical to TRBD2. In germline, CDR1 is MDHEN, CDR2 SYDVKM. V lost 7 bases and J lost 2; bases outside the gene matches: 5. This CDR3 spans 15 amino acids.

This chain's CDR3 is CASSARDSAHNEQFF. Here the CDR3 DNA reads TGTGCCAGCAGCGCAAGAGACAGCGCCCACAATGAGCAGTTCTTC. The chain uses TRBV14 and TRBJ2-1; the D gene is possibly TRBD1 (5 bases). The CDR3 sequence is 15 residues long. With 5 bases removed from V and 5 bases from J, the gap between germline ends came to 16 bases. Germline V gene lookup returns CDR1 SGHDN and CDR2 FVKESK.

The chain has TRBV7-9 and TRBJ2-7; 8 nucleotides agree with TRBD2. From germline, CDR1 is SEHNR and CDR2 FQNEAQ (reference sequence). The V and J ends lost 1 base and 7 bases, in that order; junction bases with no gene match: 6. The CDR3 totals 14 residues. The CDR3 DNA follows: TGTGCCAGCAGCTTAGGAGCGGGAGTAAAGGAGCAGTACTTC. Translating gives CASSLGAGVKEQYF.

The V call is TRBV28, the J call TRBJ2-2; TRBD1 matches at 7 bases. Germline V CDR1 and CDR2: MDHEN, SYDVKM. The CDR3 has 17 amino acids. J was trimmed by 4 bases and V by 6 bases; bases with no gene match: 14. As DNA, the CDR3 is TGTGCCAGCAGGAACAGGGGTGAATTATCTGGCACCGGGGAGCTGTTTTTT. Translated: CASRNRGELSGTGELFF. Full variable domain (rest looked up from reference TRBV28 and TRBJ2-2): DVKVTQSSRYLVKRTGEKVFLECVQDMDHENMFWYRQDPGLGLRLIYFSYDVKMKEKGDIPEGYSVSREKKERFSLILESASTNQTSMYLCASRNRGELSGTGELFFGEGSRLTVL.

The chain employs TRBV24-1 and TRBJ2-3; D is unresolved. V was pared by 3 bases and J by 0 bases, with 18 bases between. The CDR3 totals 18 residues. CDR1 is KGHDR and CDR2 is SFDVKD in the germline V gene. The CDR3 DNA sequence: TGTGCCACCAGTGATGACTCCTCCCCTCTCGTTAGCACAGATACGCAGTATTTT. This translates into CATSDDSSPLVSTDTQYF.

In regard to this clone: A read error may be the cause here, since a much bigger clone is one base away. Additional DNA sequences in this sample encode the identical CDR3. V is TRBV28 and J is TRBJ2-7; 7 nucleotides line up with TRBD1. Germline V lookup: CDR1 MDHEN, CDR2 SYDVKM. CDR3 length: 14 amino acids. J was trimmed by 2 bases and V by 3 bases; bases with no gene match: 4. The CDR3 coding sequence is TGTGCCAGCAGTTTCCCCGGGACAGCCTACGAGCAGTACTTC. Protein sequence: CASSFPGTAYEQYF. The full variable domain, rest sourced from reference TRBV28 and TRBJ2-7, is DVKVTQSSRYLVKRTGEKVFLECVQDMDHENMFWYRQDPGLGLRLIYFSYDVKMKEKGDIPEGYSVSREKKERFSLILESASTNQTSMYLCASSFPGTAYEQYFGPGTRLTVT.

V gene TRBV7-8 combines with J gene TRBJ2-2; TRBD1 matches 12 bases. CDR3 length: 15 amino acids. Per germline, CDR1 SGHVS and CDR2 FQNEAQ. V lost 4 bases and J lost 6; bases outside the gene matches: 3. As DNA, the CDR3 is TGTGCCAGCAGCTACGGGACAGGGGGCCCCGGGGAGCTGTTTTTT. This encodes CASSYGTGGPGELFF.

This chain links TRBV11-2 with TRBJ2-7; 12 nucleotides match TRBD2. From germline, CDR1 is SGHAT and CDR2 FQNNGV. The CDR3 runs to 17 residues. With V trimmed by 3 bases and J by 3 bases, 9 bases remained unmatched. Written as DNA, the CDR3 is TGTGCCAGCAGCTTGACTAGCGGGAGCGTCAAATTCTACGAGCAGTACTTC. It is translated as CASSLTSGSVKFYEQYF.

Turning to this clone: The junction and the germline gene differ at one end; a read error may be behind it. This same CDR3 is encoded by further DNA sequences in the sample. This chain links TRBV4-1 with TRBJ2-7; 8 bases match TRBD2. This CDR3 is 16 amino acids long. Germline values: CDR1 MGHRA, CDR2 YSYEKL. CDR3: CASSQDVLAGHYEQYF. The CDR3 region has the DNA TGTGCCAGCAGCCAAGATGTCCTAGCGGGCCACTACGAGCAGTACTTC.

V usage is TRBV19 and J usage is TRBJ2-1; D might be TRBD2 (6 bases). Trimming took 9 bases from V and 4 from J, leaving 13 bases between them. CDR1 is LNHDA, CDR2 SQIVND, per germline (reference sequence). This CDR3 has 13 residues. The CDR3 here is CASARDFYNEQFF. CDR3 coding DNA: TGTGCCAGCGCCAGGGACTTTTACAATGAGCAGTTCTTC.

The V gene is TRBV6-5, the J gene TRBJ2-7, with a possible D match to TRBD1 (5 bases). The CDR3 loop spans 12 amino acids. Trimming cost V 5 bases and J 7 bases, with 12 bases left between them. Germline V gene data show CDR1 as MNHEY and CDR2 as SVGAGI. The CDR3, as DNA: TGTGCCAGCAGTCCCAGGGTGGGGGAGCAGTACTTC. This codes for CASSPRVGEQYF.

The rearrangement joins TRBV28 to TRBJ1-1, with 9 bases that match TRBD1. V lost 3 bases, J lost 11 bases, and 7 bases stayed unmatched. Looked up from germline, CDR1 is MDHEN and CDR2 is SYDVKM. The CDR3 totals 13 residues. As DNA, the CDR3 is TGTGCCAGCAGTTTGCCGGGACAGGGTAACGCTTTCTTT. This sequence encodes CASSLPGQGNAFF.

This clone was seen just once. The CDR3 loop reads CASSATGDTDTQYF. CDR3 bases: TGTGCCAGCAGTGCCACAGGGGACACAGATACGCAGTATTTT. The genes are TRBV6-4 and TRBJ2-3, with 7 bases aligning to TRBD1. J was trimmed by 2 bases and V by 4 bases; bases with no gene match: 3. Germline values: CDR1 MRHNA, CDR2 SNTAGT. The CDR3 spans 14 residues.

J is TRBJ1-1 and V is TRBV25-1; no reliable D call. Germline CDR1 and CDR2: MGHDK and SYGVNS. The CDR3 covers 15 residues. V lost 3 bases and J lost 0, with 11 bases in between. CDR3 DNA: TGTGCCAGCAGTGAGTCCGGGATTCTGAACACTGAAGCTTTCTTT. It encodes CASSESGILNTEAFF.

The chain carries TRBV11-2 and TRBJ2-7, with 7 bases fitting TRBD2. This CDR3 contains 15 residues. Germline V lookup: CDR1 SGHAT, CDR2 FQNNGV. V was clipped by 5 bases and J by 6 bases; unmatched bases: 13. Here the CDR3 reads CASSPWAGVSSEQYF. The CDR3 DNA sequence: TGTGCCAGCAGCCCATGGGCGGGAGTGTCTTCCGAGCAGTACTTC.